Listed below are T cell receptor beta chains from one sample, sequenced in a study of Graves' ophthalmopathy and Graves' hyperthyroidism. MiXCR was run by TCRdb on the multiplex PCR reads, yielding one entry per CDR3 protein. The table records about 740,000 distinct CDR3 sequences, roughly 41% of them present only once. What was sequenced was peripheral blood. These receptors originate from an adult man with Graves' ophthalmopathy. Both conserved end residues are part of each CDR3. A D gene is named only where the DNA matches it firmly. Size tells how often a clone was seen (once, few, many) or the class of an expanded clone, and some rows leave it out.

D gene: TRBD1; clone size: NA; V gene: TRBV24-1; J gene: TRBJ1-5; CDR3 protein: CATSASNRGADQPQHF; CDR3 DNA: TGTGCCACCAGTGCTAGTAACAGGGGGGCAGATCAGCCCCAGCATTTT
D gene: NA; clone size: NA; V gene: TRBV10-3; J gene: TRBJ2-7; CDR3 protein: CASSPRYPAYEQYF; CDR3 DNA: TGTGCCAGCAGCCCTCGATACCCTGCCTACGAGCAGTACTTC
D gene: NA; clone size: NA; V gene: TRBV7-9; J gene: TRBJ2-2; CDR3 protein: CASSIRSDPNTGELFF; CDR3 DNA: TGTGCCAGTAGTATCCGTAGCGACCCGAACACCGGGGAGCTGTTTTTT
D gene: NA; clone size: few; V gene: TRBV6-1; J gene: TRBJ1-5; CDR3 protein: CASSWGGLNQPQHF; CDR3 DNA: TGTGCCAGCAGTTGGGGGGGGCTAAATCAGCCCCAGCATTTT
D gene: TRBD1; clone size: NA; V gene: TRBV2; J gene: TRBJ1-3; CDR3 protein: CASSRTGCLSGNTIYF; CDR3 DNA: TGTGCCAGCAGTAGGACAGGCTGTCTCTCTGGAAACACCATATATTTT
D gene: NA; clone size: NA; V gene: TRBV10-2; J gene: TRBJ2-5; CDR3 protein: CASSEDSRDQYF; CDR3 DNA: TGCGCCAGCAGTGAGGACTCAAGGGACCAGTACTTC
D gene: TRBD2; clone size: NA; V gene: TRBV12-5; J gene: TRBJ2-7; CDR3 protein: CASSPGLAGLAYEQYF; CDR3 DNA: TGTGCCAGCAGCCCCGGCTTAGCGGGATTGGCCTACGAGCAGTACTTC
D gene: NA; clone size: NA; V gene: TRBV28; J gene: TRBJ1-2; CDR3 protein: CASSFRQSYGYTF; CDR3 DNA: TGTGCCAGCAGTTTTCGACAGAGCTATGGCTACACCTTC
D gene: NA; clone size: many; V gene: TRBV19; J gene: TRBJ2-7; CDR3 protein: CASSISGKVYEQYF; CDR3 DNA: TGTGCCAGTAGTATCTCAGGGAAGGTCTACGAGCAGTACTTC
D gene: NA; clone size: many; V gene: TRBV2; J gene: TRBJ1-2; CDR3 protein: CASTARWNYGYTF; CDR3 DNA: TGTGCCAGCACCGCCAGGTGGAACTATGGCTACACCTTC
D gene: TRBD1; clone size: many; V gene: TRBV7-3; J gene: TRBJ1-2; CDR3 protein: CASSRDRAGGYTF; CDR3 DNA: TGTGCCAGCAGCCGGGACAGGGCAGGAGGCTACACCTTC
D gene: NA; clone size: NA; V gene: TRBV7-9; J gene: TRBJ2-7; CDR3 protein: CASSPQGPNYEQYF; CDR3 DNA: TGTGCCAGCAGCCCCCAGGGCCCGAACTACGAGCAGTACTTC
D gene: NA; clone size: few; V gene: TRBV5-1; J gene: TRBJ2-5; CDR3 protein: CASRRLMYQETQYF; CDR3 DNA: TGCGCCAGCAGAAGACTGATGTACCAAGAGACCCAGTACTTC
D gene: NA; clone size: many; V gene: TRBV7-2; J gene: TRBJ1-2; CDR3 protein: CASSLVGGDEIGGYTF; CDR3 DNA: TGTGCCAGCAGCTTAGTGGGAGGAGACGAAATCGGTGGCTACACCTTC
D gene: TRBD1; clone size: NA; V gene: TRBV25-1; J gene: TRBJ2-2; CDR3 protein: CASSYLGTGNTGELFF; CDR3 DNA: TGTGCCAGCAGTTATTTGGGGACAGGGAACACCGGGGAGCTGTTTTTT
D gene: NA; clone size: NA; V gene: TRBV6-1; J gene: TRBJ2-7; CDR3 protein: CASSFITQGHREQYF; CDR3 DNA: TGTGCCAGCAGTTTTATAACGCAGGGACATCGGGAGCAGTACTTC
D gene: TRBD1; clone size: NA; V gene: TRBV10-3; J gene: TRBJ1-4; CDR3 protein: CASSPTGANEKLFF; CDR3 DNA: TGTGCCAGCAGCCCTACAGGGGCTAATGAAAAACTGTTTTTT
D gene: NA; clone size: many; V gene: TRBV6-2/TRBV6-3; J gene: TRBJ1-5; CDR3 protein: CASTLNDGNQPQHF; CDR3 DNA: TGTGCCAGCACCTTAAACGACGGGAATCAGCCCCAGCATTTT
D gene: TRBD1; clone size: NA; V gene: TRBV10-3; J gene: TRBJ1-2; CDR3 protein: CASSSHRRDSYGYTF; CDR3 DNA: TGTGCCAGCAGTTCCCACCGACGGGACAGCTATGGCTACACCTTC
D gene: TRBD1; clone size: NA; V gene: TRBV10-3; J gene: TRBJ1-2; CDR3 protein: CATSTSGDRGLGYTF; CDR3 DNA: TGTGCCACATCGACTAGCGGGGACAGGGGTTTGGGCTACACCTTC
D gene: NA; clone size: NA; V gene: TRBV28; J gene: TRBJ1-6; CDR3 protein: CASRDVGALHF; CDR3 DNA: TGTGCCAGCAGAGACGTGGGCGCCCTCCACTTT
D gene: NA; clone size: NA; V gene: TRBV6-1; J gene: TRBJ1-4; CDR3 protein: CASSYSRRATTTNEKLFF; CDR3 DNA: TGTGCCAGCAGTTACTCGCGCCGGGCTACCACAACTAATGAAAAACTGTTTTTT